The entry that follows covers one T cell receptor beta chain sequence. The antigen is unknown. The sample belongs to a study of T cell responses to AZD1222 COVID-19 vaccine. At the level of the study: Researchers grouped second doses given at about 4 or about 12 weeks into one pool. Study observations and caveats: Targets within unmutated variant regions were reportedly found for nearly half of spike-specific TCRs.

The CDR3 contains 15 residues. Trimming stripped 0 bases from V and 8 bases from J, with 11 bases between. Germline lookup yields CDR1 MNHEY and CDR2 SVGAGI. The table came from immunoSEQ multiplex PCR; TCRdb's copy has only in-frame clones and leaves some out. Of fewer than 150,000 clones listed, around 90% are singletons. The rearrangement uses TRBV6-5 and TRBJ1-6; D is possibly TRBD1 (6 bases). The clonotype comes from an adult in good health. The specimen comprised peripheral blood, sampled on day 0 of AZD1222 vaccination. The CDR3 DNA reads TGTGCCAGCAGTTACTCGGTCAGGGGAGATTCACCCCTCCACTTT. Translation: CASSYSVRGDSPLHF.